The next 5 T cell receptor beta chains were all read from a single sample in a study of CXCR3-negative and CXCR3-positive naive CD8 T cells. 5' RACE that incorporated UMI labels was used to prepare the TRB cDNA libraries. With the 5' RACE reads reprocessed, TCRdb shows one record per CDR3 protein and no DNA. The sample has several thousand distinct CDR3 sequences, and its top ten clones hold around 0.99%. Sample: naive CXCR3- CD8+ T cells from blood. Specified subset: CD45RO-CCR7+CD27+CD95- naive CD8+ T cells lacking CXCR3 (TNR3-). These receptors came from a human donor in good health. Some clones in this sample may be carry-over from other donors' samples.

In terms of frequency, this clonotype is medium-sized. The chain carries TRBV6-5 and TRBJ2-2; TCRdb designates TRBD1, a call that cannot be tested without DNA. Per the germline V gene, CDR1 is MNHEY and CDR2 is SVGAGI. This CDR3 is 15 amino acids long. CDR3 loop: CASSYYGTEARELFF.

The rearrangement joins TRBV7-6 to TRBJ1-4; the D call from TCRdb, TRBD1, cannot be confirmed without DNA. Germline V lookup: CDR1 SGHVS, CDR2 FNYEAQ. This CDR3 region has 17 residues. The CDR3 is CASSLEAGVATNEKLFF.

This clonotype is identified as medium-sized from frequency. V gene TRBV9 combines with J gene TRBJ2-7; TCRdb names TRBD1, which stays unverified in the absence of DNA. Germline CDR1 reads SGDLS; CDR2 reads YYNGEE. The CDR3 has 16 residues. The CDR3 here is CASSVGEDRAAHEQYF.

This clonotype is deemed medium-sized by its frequency. The chain links TRBV29-1 to TRBJ1-2; without DNA, the TCRdb call of TRBD1 cannot be checked. The CDR3 extends over 13 amino acids. Per the germline V gene, CDR1 is SQVTM and CDR2 is ANQGSEA. The CDR3 sequence: CSVEDRRNRGYTF. The full variable domain, in which reference TRBV29-1 and TRBJ1-2 provide the parts outside the CDR3, is SAVISQKPSRDICQRGTSLTIQCQVDSQVTMMFWYRQQPGQSLTLIATANQGSEATYESGFVIDKFPISRPNLTFSTLTVSNMSPEDSSIYLCSVEDRRNRGYTFGSGTRLTVV.

This sequence joins TRBV27 and TRBJ2-5; TCRdb's D call of TRBD2 is untestable without DNA. The CDR3 has 18 residues. Germline loops: CDR1 MNHEY, CDR2 SMNVEV (reference sequence). The CDR3 region is CASSLSWGVAGGQETQYF.